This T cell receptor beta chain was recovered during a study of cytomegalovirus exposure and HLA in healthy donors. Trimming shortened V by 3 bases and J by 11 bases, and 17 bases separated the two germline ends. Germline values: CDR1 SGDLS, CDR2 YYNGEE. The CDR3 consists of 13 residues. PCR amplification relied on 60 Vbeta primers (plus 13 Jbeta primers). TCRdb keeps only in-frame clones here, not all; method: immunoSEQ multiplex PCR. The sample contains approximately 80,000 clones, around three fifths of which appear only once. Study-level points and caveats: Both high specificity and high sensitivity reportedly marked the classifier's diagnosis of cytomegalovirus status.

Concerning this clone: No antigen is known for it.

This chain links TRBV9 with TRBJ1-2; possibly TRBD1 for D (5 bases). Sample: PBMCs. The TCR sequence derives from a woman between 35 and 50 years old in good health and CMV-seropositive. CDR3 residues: CASSAALQGQYTF. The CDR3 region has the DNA TGTGCCAGCAGCGCAGCCCTCCAGGGTCAGTACACCTTC.